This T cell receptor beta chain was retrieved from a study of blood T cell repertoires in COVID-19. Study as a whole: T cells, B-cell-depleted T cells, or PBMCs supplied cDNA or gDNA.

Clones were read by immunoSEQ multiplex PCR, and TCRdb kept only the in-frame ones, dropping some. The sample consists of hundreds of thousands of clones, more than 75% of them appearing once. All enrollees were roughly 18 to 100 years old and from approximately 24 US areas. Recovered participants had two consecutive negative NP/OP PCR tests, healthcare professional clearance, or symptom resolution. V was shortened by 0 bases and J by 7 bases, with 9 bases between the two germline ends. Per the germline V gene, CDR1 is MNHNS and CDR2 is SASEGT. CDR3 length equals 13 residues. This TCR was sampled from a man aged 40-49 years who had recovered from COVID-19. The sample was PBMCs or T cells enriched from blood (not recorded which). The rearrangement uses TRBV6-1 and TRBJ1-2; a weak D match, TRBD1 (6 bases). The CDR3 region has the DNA TGTGCCAGCAGTGAAGCAGAGGGGGTTGGCTACACCTTC. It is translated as CASSEAEGVGYTF.